This T cell receptor (beta chain) derives from a study of glioma-infiltrating T cells after dendritic cell vaccination. Trimming removed 0 bases at V and 5 bases at J, with 10 bases between. The CDR3 length is 14 residues. Germline assignment: CDR1 SGHTA and CDR2 FQGNSA. Input was 2 to 2.5 ug genomic DNA, or all available if less. The primer mix had 60 V beta and 13 J beta primers. The method was immunoSEQ multiplex PCR; TCRdb's version includes in-frame clones alone and lacks a portion of them. Of under 130,000 clones detected, roughly 80% appear once; the ten largest clones hold approximately 12%. PBMC sampling occurred before vaccination, two weeks after the third dose, and at progression.

The material was blood, obtained before dendritic cell vaccination. This chain uses TRBV7-2 with TRBJ2-5; no definite D call. This TCR was recovered from a human donor with glioblastoma. The CDR3 DNA reads as TGTGCCAGCAGCTTAGCGCGATATACGGAGACCCAGTACTTC. Translated: CASSLARYTETQYF.